The 11 T cell receptor beta chains given below trace back to one sample, sequenced in a study of vaccination and CD4 T cells after COVID-19. No antigen has been identified for these receptors. An Oncomine TCR Beta short-read assay was used to sequence the DNA from cultured CD4+ T cells. One entry per CDR3 protein, called by TCRdb with MiXCR from the PCR reads. Here the sample spans thousands of distinct CDR3 sequences, 66% being singletons. As to treatment: roughly 11-day PBMC culture with coronavirus spike peptide pools or control peptides (ViraFEST assay). Sequenced input: CD4+ T cells from blood, cultured in vitro. These receptors were collected from a human donor who had recovered from COVID-19.

V and J are TRBV10-3 and TRBJ2-3; a possible D gene is TRBD2 (5 bases). Trimming shortened V by 2 bases and J by 4 bases, and 16 bases separated the two germline ends. Germline CDR1 reads ENHRY; CDR2 reads SYGVKD. The CDR3 covers 16 residues. CDR3 residues: CAISEGRDPAADTQYF. CDR3 DNA sequence: TGTGCCATCAGTGAGGGGAGAGACCCCGCGGCAGATACGCAGTATTTT.

The chain combines TRBV2 with TRBJ2-5; tentative D call: TRBD1 (5 bases). Per germline, CDR1 SNHLY and CDR2 FYNNEI. The CDR3 is made up of 13 amino acids. The V and J ends lost 4 bases and 2 bases respectively, with 8 bases between them. CDR3 loop: CASSGSGQETQYF. In DNA form, the CDR3 reads TGTGCCAGCAGTGGGTCAGGGCAAGAGACCCAGTACTTC. Full variable domain (outside the CDR3, taken from reference TRBV2 and TRBJ2-5): EPEVTQTPSHQVTQMGQEVILRCVPISNHLYFYWYRQILGQKVEFLVSFYNNEISEKSEIFDDQFSVERPDGSNFTLKIRSTKLEDSAMYFCASSGSGQETQYFGPGTRLLVL.

The gene calls are TRBV5-8 and TRBJ2-5; D is unclear. Germline CDR1 and CDR2: SGHTS and YDEGEE. V was cut by 2 bases and J by 1 base, with 15 bases left in between. This CDR3 has 16 amino acids. CDR3 sequence reads: CASSFKEAGSQETQYF. The CDR3 bases are TGTGCCAGCAGCTTTAAAGAAGCCGGGTCCCAAGAGACCCAGTACTTC.

The V and J genes are TRBV10-3 and TRBJ2-5; D may be TRBD2 (6 bases). The CDR3 has 16 residues. Trimming removed 3 bases from V and 1 base from J, with 15 bases in between. Per germline, CDR1 ENHRY and CDR2 SYGVKD. Written as DNA, the CDR3 is TGTGCCATCAGTGATAGCCTAGCGACTACCCAAGAGACCCAGTACTTC. This encodes CAISDSLATTQETQYF.

The rearrangement uses TRBV2 and TRBJ2-7; D may be TRBD2 (5 bases). Germline V gene data show CDR1 as SNHLY and CDR2 as FYNNEI. V gave up 2 bases and J gave up 4 bases, with 12 bases separating them. This CDR3 contains 14 residues. CDR3 sequence: CASSESGRVYEQYF. CDR3 in DNA: TGTGCCAGCAGTGAAAGCGGACGGGTGTACGAGCAGTACTTC.

The chain uses TRBV7-2 and TRBJ2-5; 13 bases agree with TRBD2. V was pared by 4 bases and J by 4 bases, with 9 bases of the junction left unmatched. This CDR3 spans 17 amino acids. Germline values: CDR1 SGHTA, CDR2 FQGNSA. CDR3 sequence: CASSSGTSGITSETQYF. CDR3 in DNA: TGTGCCAGCAGCTCCGGGACTAGCGGGATAACTTCAGAGACCCAGTACTTC.

The CDR3 here is CASSLNAGVAQYF. The CDR3, as DNA: TGTGCCAGCAGCCTTAACGCTGGGGTGGCGCAGTATTTT. The J gene is TRBJ2-3, the V gene TRBV7-3; D remains ambiguous. Germline CDR1 and CDR2: SGHTA and FQGTGA. Trimming pared 5 bases from V and 10 bases from J, leaving 16 bases between. The CDR3 length is 13 residues.

V is TRBV28 and J is TRBJ1-3; no clear D gene. Germline assignment: CDR1 MDHEN and CDR2 SYDVKM. V gave up 10 bases and J gave up 0 bases, with 10 bases separating them. This CDR3 comprises 13 residues. CDR3 amino acids: CATLHVSGNTIYF. DNA for the CDR3: TGTGCCACTCTACATGTCTCTGGAAACACCATATATTTT.

The chain employs TRBV20-1 and TRBJ1-4; 8 positions agree with TRBD1. Germline V gene lookup returns CDR1 DFQATT and CDR2 SNEGSKA (reference sequence). CDR3 length equals 13 residues. Unmatched junction bases numbered 8, after V lost 6 bases and J lost 8 bases. The CDR3 bases are TGCAGTGCCAGGGACAGGTTGTTAGAAAAACTGTTTTTT. Translated: CSARDRLLEKLFF.

The V and J genes are TRBV7-9 and TRBJ2-5; D may be TRBD1 or TRBD2 (5 bases each). The CDR3 covers 14 residues. The ends were cut back, 3 bases at V and 4 bases at J, with 12 bases in the middle. CDR1 and CDR2 (germline): SEHNR, FQNEAQ (reference sequence). Written as DNA, the CDR3 is TGTGCCAGCAGCTTTGATACCGGGGCAGAGACCCAGTACTTC. Residues: CASSFDTGAETQYF.

The gene calls are TRBV7-2 and TRBJ2-5; D is unresolved. V was clipped by 5 bases and J by 4 bases, with 20 bases between them. This CDR3 is built from 16 residues. Germline V CDR1 and CDR2: SGHTA, FQGNSA. This CDR3 reads CASSRRARLGAETQYF. The DNA of the CDR3 is TGTGCCAGCAGCCGCCGGGCTAGGTTAGGTGCAGAGACCCAGTACTTC.